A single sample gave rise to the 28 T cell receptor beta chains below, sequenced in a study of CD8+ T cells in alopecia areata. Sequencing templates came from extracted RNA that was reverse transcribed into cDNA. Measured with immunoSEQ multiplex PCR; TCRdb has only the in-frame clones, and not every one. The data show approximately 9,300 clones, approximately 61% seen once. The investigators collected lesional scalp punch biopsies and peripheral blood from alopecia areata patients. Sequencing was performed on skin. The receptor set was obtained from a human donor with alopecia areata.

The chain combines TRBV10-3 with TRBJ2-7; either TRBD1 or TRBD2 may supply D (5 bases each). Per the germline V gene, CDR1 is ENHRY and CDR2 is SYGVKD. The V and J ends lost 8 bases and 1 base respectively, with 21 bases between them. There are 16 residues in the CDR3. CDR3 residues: CAISLALRGDSYEQYF. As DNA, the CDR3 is TGTGCCATCTCGTTAGCATTAAGAGGGGATTCCTACGAGCAGTACTTC.

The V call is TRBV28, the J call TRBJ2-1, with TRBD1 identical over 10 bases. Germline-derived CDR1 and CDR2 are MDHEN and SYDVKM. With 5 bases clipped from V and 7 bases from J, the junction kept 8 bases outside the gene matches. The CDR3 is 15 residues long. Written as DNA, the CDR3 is TGTGCCAGCAGTGGCCGGGACAGGGGTATGAATGAGCAGTTCTTC. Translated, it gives CASSGRDRGMNEQFF.

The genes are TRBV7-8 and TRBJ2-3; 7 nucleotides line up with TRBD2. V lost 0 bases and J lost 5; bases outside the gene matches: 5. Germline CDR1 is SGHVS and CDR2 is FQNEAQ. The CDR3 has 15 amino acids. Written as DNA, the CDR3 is TGTGCCAGCAGCTTAGCGGCGGGAGTGCGAGATACGCAGTATTTT. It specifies CASSLAAGVRDTQYF. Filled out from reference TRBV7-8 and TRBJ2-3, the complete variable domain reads GAGVSQSPRYKVAKRGQDVALRCDPISGHVSLFWYQQALGQGPEFLTYFQNEAQLDKSGLPSDRFFAERPEGSVSTLKIQRTQQEDSAVYLCASSLAAGVRDTQYFGPGTRLTVL.

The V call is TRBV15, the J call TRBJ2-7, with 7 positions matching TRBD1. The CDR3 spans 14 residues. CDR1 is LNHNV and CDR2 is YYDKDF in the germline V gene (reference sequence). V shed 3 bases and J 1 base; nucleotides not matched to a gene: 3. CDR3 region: CATSSVGQSYEQYF. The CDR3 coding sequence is TGTGCCACCAGCAGTGTGGGACAGTCCTACGAGCAGTACTTC.

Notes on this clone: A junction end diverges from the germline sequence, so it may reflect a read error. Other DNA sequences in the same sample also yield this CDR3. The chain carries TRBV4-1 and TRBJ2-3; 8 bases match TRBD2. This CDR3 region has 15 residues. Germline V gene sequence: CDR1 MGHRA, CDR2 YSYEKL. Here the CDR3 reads CASSLREGNTDTQYF. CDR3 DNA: TGCGCCAGCAGCCTTCGGGAGGGAAACACAGATACACAGTATTTT.

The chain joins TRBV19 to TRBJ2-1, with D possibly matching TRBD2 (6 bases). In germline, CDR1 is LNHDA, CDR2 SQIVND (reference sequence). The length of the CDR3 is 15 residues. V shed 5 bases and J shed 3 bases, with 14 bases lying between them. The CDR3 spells CASSFGGANYNEQFF. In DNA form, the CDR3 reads TGTGCCAGTAGTTTCGGAGGGGCCAACTACAATGAGCAGTTCTTC.

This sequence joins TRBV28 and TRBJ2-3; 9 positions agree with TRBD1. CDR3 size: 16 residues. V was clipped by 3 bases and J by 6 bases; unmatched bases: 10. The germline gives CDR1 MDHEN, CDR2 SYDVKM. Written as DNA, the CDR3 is TGTGCCAGCAGTTTTCCCGGGACAGGGAATTTGGATACGCAGTATTTT. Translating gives CASSFPGTGNLDTQYF.

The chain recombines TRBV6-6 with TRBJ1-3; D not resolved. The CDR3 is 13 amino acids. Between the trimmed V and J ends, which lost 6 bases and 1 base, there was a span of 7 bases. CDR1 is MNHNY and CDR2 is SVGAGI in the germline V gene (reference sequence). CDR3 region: CASSVESGNTIYF. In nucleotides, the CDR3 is TGTGCCAGCAGCGTAGAGTCTGGAAACACCATATATTTT.

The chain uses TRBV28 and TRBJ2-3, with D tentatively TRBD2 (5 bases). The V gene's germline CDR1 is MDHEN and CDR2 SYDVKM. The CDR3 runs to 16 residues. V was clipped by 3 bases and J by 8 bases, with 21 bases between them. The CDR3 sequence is CASSFPRLPQFATQYF. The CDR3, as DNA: TGTGCCAGCAGTTTCCCCCGACTACCACAATTTGCTACGCAGTATTTT. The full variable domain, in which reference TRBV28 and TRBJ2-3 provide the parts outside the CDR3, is DVKVTQSSRYLVKRTGEKVFLECVQDMDHENMFWYRQDPGLGLRLIYFSYDVKMKEKGDIPEGYSVSREKKERFSLILESASTNQTSMYLCASSFPRLPQFATQYFGPGTRLTVL.

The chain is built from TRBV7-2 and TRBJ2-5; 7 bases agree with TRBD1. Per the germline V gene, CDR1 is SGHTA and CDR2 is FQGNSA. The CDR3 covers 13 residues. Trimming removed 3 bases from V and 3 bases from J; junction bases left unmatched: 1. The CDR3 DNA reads TGTGCCAGCAGCTTCCAGGGGGAAGAGACCCAGTACTTC. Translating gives CASSFQGEETQYF.

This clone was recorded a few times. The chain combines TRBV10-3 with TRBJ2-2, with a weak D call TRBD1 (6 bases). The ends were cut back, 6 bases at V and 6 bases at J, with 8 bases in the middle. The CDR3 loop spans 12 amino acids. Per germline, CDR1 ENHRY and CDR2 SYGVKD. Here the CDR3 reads CAIRNRAGELFF. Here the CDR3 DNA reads TGTGCCATCAGGAACAGGGCCGGGGAGCTGTTTTTT.

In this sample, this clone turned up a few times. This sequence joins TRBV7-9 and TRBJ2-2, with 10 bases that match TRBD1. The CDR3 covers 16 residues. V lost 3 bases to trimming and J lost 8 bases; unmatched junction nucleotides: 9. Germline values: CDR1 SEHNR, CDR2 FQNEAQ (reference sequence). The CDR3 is CASSFAGTGVTGELFF. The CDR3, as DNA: TGTGCCAGCAGCTTTGCCGGGACAGGGGTGACTGGGGAGCTGTTTTTT.

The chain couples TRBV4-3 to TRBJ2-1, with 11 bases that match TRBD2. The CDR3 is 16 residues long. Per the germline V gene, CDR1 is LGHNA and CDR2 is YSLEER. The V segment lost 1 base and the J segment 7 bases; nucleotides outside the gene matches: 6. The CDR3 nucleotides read TGCGCCAGCAGCCAAGCTAGCGGGAGGAAGCGGAATGAGCAGTTCTTC. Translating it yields CASSQASGRKRNEQFF.

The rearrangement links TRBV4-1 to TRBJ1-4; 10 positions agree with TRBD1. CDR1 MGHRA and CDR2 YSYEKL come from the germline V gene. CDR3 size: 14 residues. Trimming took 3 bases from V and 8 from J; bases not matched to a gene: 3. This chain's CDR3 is CASSHGQGGEKLFF. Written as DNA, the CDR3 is TGCGCCAGCAGCCACGGACAGGGGGGAGAAAAACTGTTTTTT.

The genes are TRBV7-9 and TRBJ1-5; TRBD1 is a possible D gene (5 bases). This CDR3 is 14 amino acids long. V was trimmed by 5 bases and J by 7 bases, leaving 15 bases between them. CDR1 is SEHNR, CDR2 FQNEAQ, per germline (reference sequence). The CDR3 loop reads CASSPGTMGQPQHF. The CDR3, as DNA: TGTGCCAGCAGCCCCGGGACTATGGGCCAGCCCCAGCATTTT.

The CDR3 nucleotides are TGTGCCATCGACGTCTGGTACGAGCAGTACTTC. As protein: CAIDVWYEQYF. The rearrangement joins TRBV7-9 to TRBJ2-5; D remains unclear. The J call is uncertain, as TRBJ2-7 better fits the DNA end. Germline CDR1 reads SEHNR; CDR2 reads FQNEAQ (reference sequence). The CDR3 contains 11 residues.

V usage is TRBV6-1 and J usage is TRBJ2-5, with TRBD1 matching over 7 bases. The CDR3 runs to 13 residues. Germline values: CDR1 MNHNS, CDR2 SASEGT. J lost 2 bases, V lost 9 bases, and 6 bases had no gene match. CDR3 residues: CASGTVYQETQYF. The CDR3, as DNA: TGTGCCAGTGGGACAGTTTATCAAGAGACCCAGTACTTC.

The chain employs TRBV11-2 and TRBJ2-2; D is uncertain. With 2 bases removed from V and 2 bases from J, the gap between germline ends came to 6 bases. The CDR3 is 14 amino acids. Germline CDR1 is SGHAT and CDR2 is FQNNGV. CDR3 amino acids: CASSLFRNTGELFF. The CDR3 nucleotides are TGTGCCAGCAGCTTATTCCGAAACACCGGGGAGCTGTTTTTT.

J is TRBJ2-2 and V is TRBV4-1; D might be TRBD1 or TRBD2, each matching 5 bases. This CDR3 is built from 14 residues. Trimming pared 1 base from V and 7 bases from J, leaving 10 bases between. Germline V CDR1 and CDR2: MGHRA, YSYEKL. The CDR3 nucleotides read TGCGCCAGCAGCCAAGCCTTGGGGGACGGGGAGCTGTTTTTT. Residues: CASSQALGDGELFF.

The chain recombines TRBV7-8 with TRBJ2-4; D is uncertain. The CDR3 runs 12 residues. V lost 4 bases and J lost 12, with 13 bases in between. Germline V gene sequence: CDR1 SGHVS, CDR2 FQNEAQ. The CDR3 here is CASSSNGQSQYF. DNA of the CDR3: TGTGCCAGCAGCTCCAACGGGCAGTCTCAGTACTTC.

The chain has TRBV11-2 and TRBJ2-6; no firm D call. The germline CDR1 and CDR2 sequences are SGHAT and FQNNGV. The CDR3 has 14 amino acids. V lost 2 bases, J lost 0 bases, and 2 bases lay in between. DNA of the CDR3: TGTGCCAGCAGCTTAATCTCTGGGGCCAACGTCCTGACTTTC. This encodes CASSLISGANVLTF.

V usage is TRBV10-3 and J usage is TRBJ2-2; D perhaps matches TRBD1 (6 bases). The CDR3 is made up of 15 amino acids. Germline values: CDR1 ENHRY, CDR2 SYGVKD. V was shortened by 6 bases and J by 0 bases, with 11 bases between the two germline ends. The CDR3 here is CAIRADSPNTGELFF. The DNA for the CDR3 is TGTGCCATCAGAGCGGACAGCCCGAACACCGGGGAGCTGTTTTTT.

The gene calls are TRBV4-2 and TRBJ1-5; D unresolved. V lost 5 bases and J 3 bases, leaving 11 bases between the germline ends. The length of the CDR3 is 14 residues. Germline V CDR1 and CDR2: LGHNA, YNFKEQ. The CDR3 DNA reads TGTGCCAGCAGCTTCACGGTCCTCAATCAGCCCCAGCATTTT. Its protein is CASSFTVLNQPQHF.

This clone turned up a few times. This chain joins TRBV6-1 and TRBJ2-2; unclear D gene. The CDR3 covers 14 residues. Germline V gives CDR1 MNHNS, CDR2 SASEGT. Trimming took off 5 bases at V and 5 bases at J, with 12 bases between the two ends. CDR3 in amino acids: CASSFEWITGELFF. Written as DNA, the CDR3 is TGTGCCAGCAGTTTTGAGTGGATAACCGGGGAGCTGTTTTTT.

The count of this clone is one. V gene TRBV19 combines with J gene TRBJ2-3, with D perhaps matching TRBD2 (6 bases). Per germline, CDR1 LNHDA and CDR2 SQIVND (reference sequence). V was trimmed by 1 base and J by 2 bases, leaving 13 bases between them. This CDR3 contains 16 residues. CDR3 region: CASSIGVLAYTDTQYF. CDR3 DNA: TGTGCCAGTAGTATAGGGGTCCTAGCGTACACAGATACGCAGTATTTT.

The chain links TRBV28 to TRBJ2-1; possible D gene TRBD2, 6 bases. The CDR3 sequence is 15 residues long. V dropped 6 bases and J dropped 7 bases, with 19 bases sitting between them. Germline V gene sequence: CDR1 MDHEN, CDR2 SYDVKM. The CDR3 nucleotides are TGTGCCAGCAGAGCCCTTTCCCTGAGCGGGAATGAGCAGTTCTTC. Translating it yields CASRALSLSGNEQFF.

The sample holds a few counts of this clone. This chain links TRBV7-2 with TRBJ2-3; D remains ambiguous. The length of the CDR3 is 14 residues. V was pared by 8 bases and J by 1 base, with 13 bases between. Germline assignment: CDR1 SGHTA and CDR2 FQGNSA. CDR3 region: CASVMAVGTDTQYF. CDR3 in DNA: TGTGCCAGCGTTATGGCTGTTGGCACAGATACGCAGTATTTT.

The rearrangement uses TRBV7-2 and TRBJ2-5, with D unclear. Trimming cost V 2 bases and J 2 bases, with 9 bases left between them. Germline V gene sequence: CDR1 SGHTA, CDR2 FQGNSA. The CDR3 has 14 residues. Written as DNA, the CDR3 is TGTGCCAGCAGCTTAAGACCGGTTCAAGAGACCCAGTACTTC. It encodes CASSLRPVQETQYF.